This TCR beta chain originates from a study of blood T cells in healthy people across ages. Study outcomes and limitations: Unsorted PBMC input precluded a conclusive naive versus antigen-experienced comparison.

A note on this clonotype: What it binds is unknown.

A second roughly 7 to 12 cycle PCR used barcoded and J-beta primers. Each cDNA molecule, via a template-switch adaptor with 12 random nucleotides, was tagged. TCRdb independently ran MiXCR on the 5' RACE reads; one entry per CDR3 protein. The data show about 1.8 million distinct CDR3 sequences, roughly 50% seen once. PBMCs numbering at least 7 million were isolated per sample. This CDR3 is built from 16 residues. The V gene lost 3 bases and the J gene lost 1 base, with 16 bases spanning the gap. The rearrangement uses TRBV12-3 or TRBV12-4 and TRBJ2-7, with D maybe TRBD1 (5 bases). The sample taken for sequencing was blood. This clonotype was obtained from a middle-aged woman in good health. CDR3 in DNA: TGTGCCAGCAGTTTTGTGGTGGCAGGGCATTCCTACGAGCAGTACTTC. As protein: CASSFVVAGHSYEQYF.